The 5 T cell receptor beta chains below come from one sample, sequenced in a study of cytomegalovirus exposure and HLA in healthy donors. Primers: 60 Vbeta forward and 13 Jbeta reverse. Assay: immunoSEQ multiplex PCR; the TCRdb copy retains only in-frame clones and omits some. The data show roughly 160,000 clones, 70% to 80% seen once. The sequenced sample was PBMCs. All receptors come from a woman in her forties or fifties in good health and CMV-seronegative.

J is TRBJ1-5 and V is TRBV5-8; perhaps TRBD1 as D (5 bases). The CDR3 totals 14 residues. Trimming took 6 bases from V and 2 from J, leaving 12 bases between them. Germline CDR1 is SGHTS and CDR2 is YDEGEE. The CDR3 sequence is CASNKGRGNQPQHF. DNA for the CDR3: TGTGCCAGCAACAAGGGGAGGGGCAATCAGCCCCAGCATTTT.

This rearrangement joins TRBV7-9 to TRBJ2-1; 9 nucleotides match TRBD1. The trim removed 7 bases at V and 10 bases at J, leaving 14 bases unmatched. The CDR3 is 15 residues long. Per the germline V gene, CDR1 is SEHNR and CDR2 is FQNEAQ (reference sequence). The CDR3 spells CASTKGGQGTREQFF. The CDR3, as DNA: TGTGCCAGCACCAAGGGGGGACAGGGTACCCGAGAGCAGTTCTTC.

The genes are TRBV28 and TRBJ1-1; 7 bases are a match to TRBD1. Looked up from germline, CDR1 is MDHEN and CDR2 is SYDVKM. V gave up 5 bases and J gave up 0 bases; unmatched junction bases: 21. The CDR3 length is 20 residues. The CDR3 loop reads CASSPLNRGLPDLMNTEAFF. The CDR3 coding sequence is TGTGCCAGCAGTCCTCTTAACAGGGGCTTACCCGATCTCATGAACACTGAAGCTTTCTTT. Using reference TRBV28 and TRBJ1-1 for the parts outside the CDR3, the full variable domain is DVKVTQSSRYLVKRTGEKVFLECVQDMDHENMFWYRQDPGLGLRLIYFSYDVKMKEKGDIPEGYSVSREKKERFSLILESASTNQTSMYLCASSPLNRGLPDLMNTEAFFGQGTRLTVV.

This clone occurred a few times. V usage is TRBV30 and J usage is TRBJ2-7, with 7 bases lining up with TRBD2. The germline V gene has CDR1 GTSNPN and CDR2 SVGIG (reference sequence). Germline trimming cut 1 base from V and 4 bases from J; bases unmatched to any gene: 7. The CDR3 contains 14 residues. The CDR3 sequence is CAWSARGREYEQYF. The CDR3 DNA reads TGTGCCTGGAGTGCCAGAGGGAGGGAGTACGAGCAGTACTTC.

The CDR3 region is CASSQYYSGRGSYEQYF. Written as DNA, the CDR3 is TGCGCCAGCAGCCAATATTATAGCGGGAGAGGTTCCTACGAGCAGTACTTC. The chain combines TRBV4-3 with TRBJ2-7, with 9 bases lining up with TRBD2. Germline V lookup: CDR1 LGHNA, CDR2 YSLEER. The CDR3 spans 17 residues. V shed 2 bases, J shed 1 base, and the junction held 9 bases outside the gene matches.